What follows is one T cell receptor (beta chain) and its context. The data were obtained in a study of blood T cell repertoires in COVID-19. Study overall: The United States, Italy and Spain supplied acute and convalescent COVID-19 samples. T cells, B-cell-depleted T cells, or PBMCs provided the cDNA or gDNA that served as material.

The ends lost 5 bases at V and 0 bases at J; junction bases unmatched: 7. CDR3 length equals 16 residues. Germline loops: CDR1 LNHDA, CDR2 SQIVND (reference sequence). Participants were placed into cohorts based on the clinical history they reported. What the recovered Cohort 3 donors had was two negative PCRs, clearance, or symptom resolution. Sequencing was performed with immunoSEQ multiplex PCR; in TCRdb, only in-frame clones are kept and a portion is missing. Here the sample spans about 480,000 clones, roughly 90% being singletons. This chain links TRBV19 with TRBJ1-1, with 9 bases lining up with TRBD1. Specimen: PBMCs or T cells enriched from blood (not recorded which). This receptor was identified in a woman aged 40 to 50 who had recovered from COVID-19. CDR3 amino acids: CASSAPGQGMNTEAFF. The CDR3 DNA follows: TGTGCCAGTAGTGCCCCGGGACAGGGTATGAACACTGAAGCTTTCTTT. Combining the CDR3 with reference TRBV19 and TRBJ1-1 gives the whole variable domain DGGITQSPKYLFRKEGQNVTLSCEQNLNHDAMYWYRQDPGQGLRLIYYSQIVNDFQKGDIAEGYSVSREKKESFPLTVTSAQKNPTAFYLCASSAPGQGMNTEAFFGQGTRLTVV.